The T cell receptor (beta chain) under discussion was sequenced for a study of CD8 T cells in ankylosing spondylitis. Study results and caveats: Blood from ankylosing spondylitis patients appeared to carry a characteristic roughly eight-variant TCR beta motif.

For this clonotype: Its antigen is not known.

It was by quantitative 5'-RACE with molecular barcodes that TCR beta libraries were made. Each CDR3 protein is one row after TCRdb ran MiXCR on the 5' RACE reads. The sample shows around 490,000 distinct CDR3 sequences, about 5.7% of them seen only once. The germline V gene encodes CDR1 SGDLS and CDR2 YYNGEE. The CDR3 spans 18 residues. V was trimmed by 4 bases and J by 0 bases, leaving 17 bases between them. The V call is TRBV9, the J call TRBJ2-6; D is perhaps TRBD1 (5 bases). The origin of this receptor is a male donor with ankylosing spondylitis. Sequenced sample: blood, either unsorted or a sorted T cell fraction (not recorded which). The CDR3 protein is CASSPRDSGFSGANVLTF. The DNA of the CDR3 is TGTGCCAGCAGCCCACGTGATTCAGGGTTCTCTGGGGCCAACGTCCTGACTTTC.